What follows are 19 T cell receptor beta chains derived from one specimen sequenced in a study of cytomegalovirus exposure and HLA in healthy donors (dated by TCRdb to about 2017). The library relied on the immunoSEQ multiplex PCR assay. For the multiplex PCR, a mixture combining 60 forward primers for TCR Vbeta segments and 13 reverse primers for TCR Jbeta segments was used. Entries here come from immuneACCESS through TCRdb and include only in-frame sequences with V and J called. Some clones fail to appear in such tables; in the studies checked, an unresolved V gene covers under half of the shortfall, and the cause of the remainder is unknown. Present in this sample are around 220,000 clones, around three quarters of which were seen just once. About 16% of the sample is in the top ten clones. Source material: PBMCs. These receptor sequences come from a man aged 40-55 years in good health and CMV-seronegative.

This sequence joins TRBV11-3 and TRBJ2-1; 11 bases are shared with TRBD2. The V gene's germline CDR1 is SGHNT and CDR2 YENEEA. The ends lost 6 bases at V and 4 bases at J; junction bases unmatched: 8. CDR3 length: 16 amino acids. In nucleotides, the CDR3 is TGTGCCAGCAGGTGGAGTAGCGGGAGGGTGTACAATGAGCAGTTCTTC. Its translation is CASRWSSGRVYNEQFF.

The V gene is TRBV27, the J gene TRBJ2-1; D possibly corresponds to TRBD2 (6 bases). The length of the CDR3 is 15 residues. V dropped 0 bases and J dropped 6 bases, with 12 bases sitting between them. The germline CDR1 and CDR2 sequences are MNHEY and SMNVEV (reference sequence). In DNA form, the CDR3 reads TGTGCCAGCAGTTTATCGGGCGGGATAGTCAATGAGCAGTTCTTC. Residues: CASSLSGGIVNEQFF.

The gene calls are TRBV27 and TRBJ1-2, with TRBD1 matching 10 bases. V was clipped by 1 base and J by 3 bases; unmatched bases: 8. CDR3 length equals 17 residues. The germline V gene encodes CDR1 MNHEY and CDR2 SMNVEV (reference sequence). The CDR3 DNA is TGTGCCAGCAGTTTATTTTCCGGGACAGGGGCCGACTATGGCTACACCTTC. This gives the protein CASSLFSGTGADYGYTF.

The chain links TRBV7-8 to TRBJ1-2, with D possibly being TRBD1 (5 bases). The germline CDR1 and CDR2 sequences are SGHVS and FQNEAQ. The CDR3 has 11 residues. Trimming removed 5 bases from V and 6 bases from J, with 7 bases in between. CDR3 DNA sequence: TGTGCCAGCAGCAGCAGGGATGGCTACACCTTC. Residues: CASSSRDGYTF.

This sequence joins TRBV5-1 and TRBJ1-4; a weak D match, TRBD1 (5 bases). Between the trimmed V and J ends, which lost 2 bases and 3 bases, there was a span of 11 bases. The CDR3 is 15 residues long. CDR1 is SGHRS, CDR2 YFSETQ, per germline. The DNA for the CDR3 is TGCGCCAGCAGCTTTATGCAGGGCTCTAATGAAAAACTGTTTTTT. It yields the protein CASSFMQGSNEKLFF.

The chain uses TRBV9 and TRBJ1-2; TRBD1 is a possible D gene (5 bases). Trimming took off 5 bases at V and 7 bases at J, with 18 bases between the two ends. This CDR3 has 14 amino acids. Germline V gene lookup returns CDR1 SGDLS and CDR2 YYNGEE. The CDR3 protein is CASSAGRGFSGYTF. The CDR3 region has the DNA TGTGCCAGCAGTGCCGGGAGGGGATTCAGTGGCTACACCTTC.

This clone was seen once. The CDR3 DNA sequence: TGTGCCAGCCGCCGCGCGAGGGGCTACACCTTC. Amino acids: CASRRARGYTF. The chain joins TRBV28 to TRBJ1-2, with D hard to call. Germline loops: CDR1 MDHEN, CDR2 SYDVKM. The CDR3 consists of 11 residues. The ends were cut back, 8 bases at V and 8 bases at J, with 12 bases in the middle.

The rearrangement uses TRBV10-3 and TRBJ1-2, with a possible D match to TRBD1 (6 bases). The germline V gene has CDR1 ENHRY and CDR2 SYGVKD. Trimming cost V 8 bases and J 6 bases, with 16 bases left between them. The CDR3 contains 13 residues. CDR3 sequence: CAISLGGRDGYTF. The DNA of the CDR3 is TGTGCCATCTCCCTGGGGGGGCGAGATGGCTACACCTTC.

V gene TRBV19 combines with J gene TRBJ1-6; 10 bases are shared with TRBD1. The CDR3 consists of 15 residues. The junction had 6 bases not matched to a gene; V was cut back by 10 bases and J by 3 bases. CDR1 is LNHDA and CDR2 is SQIVND in the germline V gene (reference sequence). As DNA, the CDR3 is TGTGCCACCTCCGGGACAGGGGACTATAATTCACCCCTCCACTTT. It is translated as CATSGTGDYNSPLHF.

V is TRBV4-1 and J is TRBJ1-1, with a possible D match to TRBD1 (6 bases). There are 15 residues in the CDR3. Trimming left V 5 bases short and J 4 bases short, with 17 bases between. CDR1 is MGHRA, CDR2 YSYEKL, per germline. CDR3 nucleotides: TGCGCCAGCAGCTTGGACAGCCCCTCAAGCACTGAAGCTTTCTTT. Protein sequence: CASSLDSPSSTEAFF.

This clone has just one count. V is TRBV7-2 and J is TRBJ2-7; D might be TRBD2 (6 bases). This CDR3 is 12 amino acids long. Trimming removed 5 bases at V and 5 bases at J, with 10 bases between. Germline CDR1 reads SGHTA; CDR2 reads FQGNSA. The CDR3 region is CASSRDLHEQYF. CDR3 coding DNA: TGTGCCAGCAGCCGGGACTTACACGAGCAGTACTTC.

This clone was seen a handful of times. J is TRBJ2-7 and V is TRBV11-2, with a weak D call TRBD1 (6 bases). From germline, CDR1 is SGHAT and CDR2 FQNNGV. V was shortened by 4 bases and J by 3 bases, with 13 bases between the two germline ends. CDR3 length equals 14 residues. In nucleotides, the CDR3 is TGTGCCAGCAGCTCCCAGGGGAGCCTCTACGAGCAGTACTTC. Residues: CASSSQGSLYEQYF.

This rearrangement joins TRBV13 to TRBJ1-1; 9 nucleotides line up with TRBD1. J gave up 4 bases and V 3 bases, and 3 bases lay outside the gene matches. Germline V gene data show CDR1 as PRHDT and CDR2 as FYEKMQ (reference sequence). There are 14 residues in the CDR3. CDR3 coding DNA: TGTGCCAGCAGCTTCCGACAGGGGGGCACTGAAGCTTTCTTT. The encoded protein is CASSFRQGGTEAFF.

The chain is built from TRBV7-6 and TRBJ1-4; D gene ambiguous. The CDR3 covers 14 residues. Germline V gene lookup returns CDR1 SGHVS and CDR2 FNYEAQ. V lost 5 bases to trimming and J lost 4 bases, with 11 bases between them. The CDR3 loop reads CASSPGTGNEKLFF. DNA of the CDR3: TGTGCCAGCAGCCCCGGCACGGGTAATGAAAAACTGTTTTTT.

This chain uses TRBV19 with TRBJ2-7, with TRBD2 matching over 12 bases. The germline V gene encodes CDR1 LNHDA and CDR2 SQIVND (reference sequence). V shed 3 bases, J shed 2 bases, and the junction held 5 bases outside the gene matches. The CDR3 spans 16 residues. CDR3 protein: CASSMASGGEAYEQYF. CDR3 coding DNA: TGTGCCAGTAGTATGGCTAGCGGGGGGGAAGCCTACGAGCAGTACTTC.

The chain has TRBV6-6 and TRBJ2-7; TRBD2 matches at 12 bases. Germline V gives CDR1 MNHNY, CDR2 SVGAGI (reference sequence). V gave up 4 bases and J gave up 4 bases; unmatched junction bases: 8. This CDR3 is built from 16 residues. The CDR3 here is CASSSPGLAGTYEQYF. The CDR3 DNA is TGTGCCAGCAGTTCTCCGGGACTAGCGGGTACGTACGAGCAGTACTTC.

V is TRBV7-2 and J is TRBJ2-7; D is perhaps TRBD1 (6 bases). Germline V gene sequence: CDR1 SGHTA, CDR2 FQGNSA. The CDR3 length is 13 residues. V lost 3 bases, J lost 5 bases, and 11 bases lay in between. The CDR3 DNA is TGTGCCAGCAGCTTTAGGGCAGGGGACGAGCAGTACTTC. Its protein product is CASSFRAGDEQYF.

The chain carries TRBV28 and TRBJ1-5; D is perhaps TRBD1 (5 bases). Germline V lookup: CDR1 MDHEN, CDR2 SYDVKM. The V gene lost 6 bases and the J gene lost 2 bases, with 14 bases spanning the gap. This CDR3 spans 15 amino acids. The CDR3 DNA is TGTGCCAGCAGATCGGGGGATGGTGGCAATCAGCCCCAGCATTTT. As protein: CASRSGDGGNQPQHF.

This CDR3 is CASRPMGGPSTDTQYF. The CDR3 bases are TGTGCCAGCAGACCTATGGGGGGACCTAGCACAGATACGCAGTATTTT. The chain recombines TRBV5-6 with TRBJ2-3; maybe TRBD2 (6 bases). This CDR3 region has 16 residues. Trimming pared 5 bases from V and 0 bases from J, leaving 16 bases between. CDR1 and CDR2 from the germline V gene are SGHDT and YYEEEE.